Listed here are 22 T cell receptor beta chains from one sample, sequenced in a study of T cell repertoires in cytomegalovirus infection. TCRdb redid the calling of the reads with MiXCR, one entry per CDR3 protein. The profile shows 300,000 to 400,000 distinct CDR3 sequences, approximately 18% of them singletons. What was sequenced was PBMCs. These receptors were collected from a human donor in good health (CMV status not recorded). Some clones in this sample may be carry-over from other donors' samples.

This clonotype was detected many times. This chain joins TRBV4-2 and TRBJ2-7; possibly TRBD2 for D (6 bases). Per the germline V gene, CDR1 is LGHNA and CDR2 is YNFKEQ. CDR3 length: 13 residues. Trimming removed 0 bases at V and 5 bases at J, with 8 bases between. The CDR3 sequence: CASSQDGGDEQYF. In DNA form, the CDR3 reads TGTGCCAGCAGCCAAGACGGCGGGGACGAGCAGTACTTC.

The V gene is TRBV5-5, the J gene TRBJ2-1, with D tentatively TRBD1 or TRBD2 (5 bases each). This CDR3 spans 15 amino acids. V was clipped by 4 bases and J by 9 bases, with 20 bases between them. Looked up from germline, CDR1 is SGHKS and CDR2 is YYEKEE (reference sequence). The CDR3 loop is CASSGTVDRGSEQFF. The DNA of the CDR3 is TGTGCCAGCAGCGGGACGGTCGATAGAGGGAGTGAGCAGTTCTTC.

In its sample, this clonotype was seen many times. The chain combines TRBV6-2 or TRBV6-3 with TRBJ2-1; possible D gene TRBD2, 8 bases. CDR1 is MNHEY, CDR2 SVGEGT, per germline. The ends were cut back, 8 bases at V and 5 bases at J, with 19 bases in the middle. The CDR3 covers 15 residues. CDR3 region: CASVRPGRGHNEQFF. In nucleotides, the CDR3 is TGTGCCAGCGTTCGCCCCGGGAGGGGGCACAATGAGCAGTTCTTC.

The chain employs TRBV7-9 and TRBJ2-7, with D perhaps TRBD1 (5 bases). Germline CDR1 reads SEHNR; CDR2 reads FQNEAQ (reference sequence). The CDR3 is 14 amino acids. With 2 bases removed from V and 4 bases from J, the gap between germline ends came to 12 bases. DNA for the CDR3: TGTGCCAGCAGCTTATTGGACATCCCGTACGAGCAGTACTTC. As protein: CASSLLDIPYEQYF.

The chain links TRBV2 to TRBJ1-4, with 10 positions matching TRBD1. The CDR3 is made up of 21 amino acids. CDR1 and CDR2 from the germline V gene are SNHLY and FYNNEI. V shed 7 bases and J 3 bases; nucleotides not matched to a gene: 23. CDR3 sequence (DNA): TGTGCCAGCACCTGGGAGACTGCCGGGACAGGGGACCTGAGGGCTAATGAAAAACTGTTTTTT. Translated: CASTWETAGTGDLRANEKLFF.

This clonotype turned up a few times. This chain joins TRBV20-1 and TRBJ2-7; 9 bases line up with TRBD2. Germline CDR1 DFQATT, CDR2 SNEGSKA (reference sequence). The CDR3 totals 14 residues. J lost 0 bases, V lost 3 bases, and 3 bases had no gene match. CDR3 loop: CSASLLAGSYEQYF. The CDR3 DNA is TGCAGTGCTAGTTTACTAGCGGGCTCCTACGAGCAGTACTTC.

Of note for this clonotype: A much larger clone lies one base from this, so it may be a read error. The chain combines TRBV7-2 with TRBJ1-5; D not certain. CDR1 SGHTA and CDR2 FQGNSA come from the germline V gene. The CDR3 sequence is 13 residues long. V lost 0 bases and J lost 9, with 9 bases in between. For the CDR3, the DNA is TGTGCCAGCAGCTTAGCGAGGTATCTGCCCCAGCATTTT. Encoded protein: CASSLARYLPQHF. Using reference TRBV7-2 and TRBJ1-5 for the parts outside the CDR3, the full variable domain is GAGVSQSPSNKVTEKGKDVELRCDPISGHTALYWYRQSLGQGLEFLIYFQGNSAPDKSGLPSDRFSAERTGGSVSTLTIQRTQQEDSAVYLCASSLARYLPQHFGDGTRLSIL.

V is TRBV6-5 and J is TRBJ2-7; D unclear. The CDR3 totals 11 residues. The V end lost 6 bases, the J end lost 4 bases, and 7 bases lay between the germline ends. The germline V gene has CDR1 MNHEY and CDR2 SVGAGI. CDR3 sequence reads: CASRDGYEQYF. The CDR3 region has the DNA TGTGCCAGCAGGGACGGGTACGAGCAGTACTTC.

This clonotype has a handful of counts. The rearrangement uses TRBV19 and TRBJ2-1; D gene ambiguous. Between the trimmed V and J ends, which lost 0 bases and 4 bases, there was a span of 7 bases. The germline V gene has CDR1 LNHDA and CDR2 SQIVND (reference sequence). CDR3 size: 14 residues. DNA of the CDR3: TGTGCCAGTAGTATAGATCCCCTATACAATGAGCAGTTCTTC. It translates to CASSIDPLYNEQFF.

V is TRBV19 and J is TRBJ1-2, with D possibly matching TRBD1 (5 bases). In germline, CDR1 is LNHDA, CDR2 SQIVND (reference sequence). V was shortened by 6 bases and J by 2 bases, with 16 bases between the two germline ends. The CDR3 consists of 15 residues. The CDR3 loop reads CASRGVGAENYGYTF. As DNA, the CDR3 is TGTGCCAGTAGAGGGGTAGGCGCCGAAAACTATGGCTACACCTTC. The full variable domain, in which reference TRBV19 and TRBJ1-2 provide the parts outside the CDR3, is DGGITQSPKYLFRKEGQNVTLSCEQNLNHDAMYWYRQDPGQGLRLIYYSQIVNDFQKGDIAEGYSVSREKKESFPLTVTSAQKNPTAFYLCASRGVGAENYGYTFGSGTRLTVV.

A few counts support this clonotype. This chain joins TRBV27 and TRBJ1-1; weak D call: TRBD1 (6 bases). The length of the CDR3 is 16 residues. Germline V CDR1 and CDR2: MNHEY, SMNVEV (reference sequence). V gave up 5 bases and J gave up 8 bases, with 24 bases separating them. The CDR3 protein is CASSPIEEQGRIEAFF. Written as DNA, the CDR3 is TGTGCCAGCAGTCCGATTGAAGAGCAGGGGAGGATCGAAGCTTTCTTT.

This clonotype was observed many times. The chain has TRBV7-8 and TRBJ2-3, with 10 bases matching TRBD2. Germline V lookup: CDR1 SGHVS, CDR2 FQNEAQ. Unmatched junction bases numbered 10, after V lost 2 bases and J lost 8 bases. The CDR3 has 16 amino acids. CDR3 bases: TGTGCCAGCAGCTTACGGGCAGCGGGGGGGCTGGGTACGCAGTATTTT. This sequence encodes CASSLRAAGGLGTQYF.

The sample holds many counts of this clonotype. This chain uses TRBV28 with TRBJ2-3, with 7 nucleotides matching TRBD1. In germline, CDR1 is MDHEN, CDR2 SYDVKM. V lost 6 bases and J lost 2; bases outside the gene matches: 8. The CDR3 is 15 residues long. The CDR3 region is CASRTQGSVTDTQYF. In DNA, the CDR3 is TGTGCCAGCAGGACACAGGGGAGTGTCACAGATACGCAGTATTTT.

This clonotype was detected many times. This chain links TRBV7-2 with TRBJ2-1, with D unresolved. Germline CDR1 and CDR2: SGHTA and FQGNSA. This CDR3 has 15 amino acids. V lost 3 bases and J lost 2, with 11 bases in between. The CDR3 reads CASSFRPGTYNEQFF. CDR3 bases: TGTGCCAGCAGCTTCCGGCCTGGAACCTACAATGAGCAGTTCTTC. The full variable domain, completed using reference TRBV7-2 and TRBJ2-1, is GAGVSQSPSNKVTEKGKDVELRCDPISGHTALYWYRQSLGQGLEFLIYFQGNSAPDKSGLPSDRFSAERTGGSVSTLTIQRTQQEDSAVYLCASSFRPGTYNEQFFGPGTRLTVL.

There are many counts of this clonotype. The chain links TRBV7-2 to TRBJ2-1; no definite D call. CDR3 size: 15 residues. Trimming removed 1 base from V and 4 bases from J, with 11 bases in between. Germline V gives CDR1 SGHTA, CDR2 FQGNSA. This CDR3 reads CASSLGLGVYNEQFF. CDR3 coding DNA: TGTGCCAGCAGCTTAGGTTTAGGCGTTTACAATGAGCAGTTCTTC.

This clonotype was detected only a few times. This chain links TRBV11-2 with TRBJ2-1; TRBD2 might be the D (6 bases). This CDR3 has 17 amino acids. Germline V lookup: CDR1 SGHAT, CDR2 FQNNGV. The V end was cut by 0 bases, the J end by 8 bases, with 20 bases between. The CDR3 DNA reads as TGTGCCAGCAGCTTAGATGGGGAGGACGCGATTGGGGATGAGCAGTTCTTC. Its protein product is CASSLDGEDAIGDEQFF.

This clonotype was counted between two and nine times. The J gene is TRBJ1-2, the V gene TRBV7-6; a possible D gene is TRBD1 (5 bases). The V and J ends lost 1 base and 5 bases respectively, with 17 bases between them. The CDR3 consists of 16 residues. Germline loops: CDR1 SGHVS, CDR2 FNYEAQ. The chain's CDR3 is CASSLVPGSEGYGYTF. The CDR3 region has the DNA TGTGCCAGCAGCTTAGTGCCAGGGTCGGAAGGGTATGGCTACACCTTC.

This rearrangement joins TRBV27 to TRBJ2-7; 11 nucleotides agree with TRBD2. Germline trimming cut 6 bases from V and 2 bases from J; bases unmatched to any gene: 6. Germline CDR1 MNHEY, CDR2 SMNVEV (reference sequence). This CDR3 is built from 15 residues. The CDR3 loop is CASSHRLAGPYEQYF. The CDR3 region has the DNA TGTGCCAGCAGCCATAGACTAGCGGGGCCCTACGAGCAGTACTTC.

This clonotype was recorded many times. The gene calls are TRBV11-2 and TRBJ2-7; D uncertain. The CDR3 sequence is 15 residues long. V shed 2 bases and J shed 1 base, with 12 bases lying between them. CDR1 is SGHAT, CDR2 FQNNGV, per germline. CDR3 coding DNA: TGTGCCAGCAGCTTAATGGCAGCGACGTCCTACGAGCAGTACTTC. Its translation is CASSLMAATSYEQYF.

This clonotype was counted between two and nine times. The V call is TRBV10-3, the J call TRBJ2-7; D assignment may be TRBD1 or TRBD2 (5 bases each). The V end was cut by 0 bases, the J end by 3 bases, with 9 bases between. The CDR3 runs to 14 residues. CDR1 is ENHRY, CDR2 SYGVKD, per germline. In DNA, the CDR3 is TGTGCCATCAGTGAGTCGAGGGGCGACTACGAGCAGTACTTC. Translating gives CAISESRGDYEQYF.

For the CDR3, the DNA is TGCAGTGCTTGGGACAGGGGGACAGATACGCAGTATTTT. Residues: CSAWDRGTDTQYF. V and J are TRBV20-1 and TRBJ2-3, with 11 positions matching TRBD1. This CDR3 comprises 13 residues. Germline CDR1 is DFQATT and CDR2 is SNEGSKA (reference sequence). V was pared by 5 bases and J by 3 bases, with 1 base of the junction left unmatched.

The chain couples TRBV5-1 to TRBJ2-7; D remains ambiguous. CDR3 size: 14 residues. V was trimmed by 4 bases and J by 2 bases, leaving 13 bases between them. CDR1 SGHRS and CDR2 YFSETQ come from the germline V gene. In nucleotides, the CDR3 is TGCGCCAGCAGCCCTGTCCCTTCGACCTACGAGCAGTACTTC. It is translated as CASSPVPSTYEQYF.